Presented here are 25 T cell receptor beta chains from one specimen sequenced in a study of T cell responses to AZD1222 COVID-19 vaccine. Generated by immunoSEQ multiplex PCR, the TCRdb table keeps only in-frame clones and is missing some. The sample contains about 100,000 clones, over 75% of which appear only once. The sample in question was peripheral blood, obtained on day 0 of MenACWY control vaccination. The receptors were gathered from an adult in good health.

The chain couples TRBV29-1 to TRBJ1-2; D perhaps matches TRBD1 (5 bases). The germline V gene encodes CDR1 SQVTM and CDR2 ANQGSEA. The CDR3 is 12 amino acids. The ends were cut back, 2 bases at V and 10 bases at J, with 14 bases in the middle. CDR3 nucleotide sequence: TGCAGCGTTGAATGGTTCGGGGGTGTCTACACCTTC. Translated: CSVEWFGGVYTF. The entire variable domain, with the rest obtained from reference TRBV29-1 and TRBJ1-2, is as follows: SAVISQKPSRDICQRGTSLTIQCQVDSQVTMMFWYRQQPGQSLTLIATANQGSEATYESGFVIDKFPISRPNLTFSTLTVSNMSPEDSSIYLCSVEWFGGVYTFGSGTRLTVV.

The rearrangement uses TRBV27 and TRBJ1-1, with TRBD1 as a possible D gene (5 bases). Germline CDR1 MNHEY, CDR2 SMNVEV (reference sequence). This CDR3 comprises 16 residues. V shed 2 bases and J shed 1 base, with 14 bases lying between them. In DNA form, the CDR3 reads TGTGCCAGCAGTTTACGGCCTAAGGGGCCGAACACTGAAGCTTTCTTT. The encoded protein is CASSLRPKGPNTEAFF.

The chain links TRBV29-1 to TRBJ2-7; 14 positions match TRBD2. The germline gives CDR1 SQVTM, CDR2 ANQGSEA. J was trimmed by 6 bases and V by 7 bases; bases with no gene match: 11. The CDR3 contains 15 residues. The CDR3 nucleotides read TGCAGCGCCGTGACTAGCGGGGGGGCGGTGGGCGAGCAGTACTTC. It is translated as CSAVTSGGAVGEQYF.

The chain has TRBV6-6 and TRBJ2-7; possible D gene TRBD2, 5 bases. The CDR3 is 14 amino acids. Trimming stripped 7 bases from V and 6 bases from J, with 19 bases between. The germline CDR1 and CDR2 sequences are MNHNY and SVGAGI (reference sequence). The CDR3: CASTTGYTPGEQYF. The CDR3 DNA reads TGTGCCAGCACCACGGGGTACACACCTGGCGAGCAGTACTTC.

The V gene is TRBV5-1, the J gene TRBJ2-5; 9 nucleotides match TRBD1. The junction had 8 bases not matched to a gene; V was cut back by 4 bases and J by 7 bases. Per germline, CDR1 SGHRS and CDR2 YFSETQ. The CDR3 is made up of 14 amino acids. The CDR3 spells CASSPGQGIATQYF. The CDR3 coding sequence is TGCGCCAGCAGCCCAGGACAGGGGATCGCGACCCAGTACTTC.

V is TRBV10-1 and J is TRBJ1-1; the D gene is possibly TRBD1 (5 bases). Germline CDR1 and CDR2: WNHNN and SYGVQD (reference sequence). The CDR3 contains 12 residues. The V end lost 4 bases, the J end lost 9 bases, and 12 bases lay between the germline ends. The CDR3 region is CASSAGPGKAFF. CDR3 DNA: TGCGCCAGCAGTGCAGGGCCGGGGAAAGCTTTCTTT.

About this clone: The identical CDR3 is also encoded by other nucleotide sequences in the sample. This chain connects TRBV30 to TRBJ2-5; TRBD2 matches at 9 bases. J was trimmed by 5 bases and V by 0 bases; bases with no gene match: 7. Per germline, CDR1 GTSNPN and CDR2 SVGIG (reference sequence). The CDR3 contains 15 residues. The CDR3 here is CAWSVRRGGPETQYF. CDR3 bases: TGTGCCTGGAGTGTGAGGCGGGGGGGCCCGGAGACCCAGTACTTC.

In its sample, this clone was seen a few times. The rearrangement links TRBV4-2 to TRBJ1-1; the match to TRBD1 covers 9 bases. The CDR3 has 13 amino acids. The junction had 3 bases not matched to a gene; V was cut back by 6 bases and J by 4 bases. The germline V gene has CDR1 LGHNA and CDR2 YNFKEQ. CDR3 in amino acids: CASRPQGATEAFF. CDR3 bases: TGTGCCAGCAGGCCACAGGGGGCCACTGAAGCTTTCTTT.

This clone showed up just once. The chain's CDR3 is CASSPRSLSTDTQYF. CDR3 DNA sequence: TGTGCCAGCTCACCACGCTCGTTAAGCACAGATACGCAGTATTTT. J is TRBJ2-3 and V is TRBV18; no reliable D call. This CDR3 spans 15 amino acids. Germline CDR1 KGHSH, CDR2 LQKENI. Trimming pared 1 base from V and 0 bases from J, leaving 8 bases between. Based on the CDR3 plus reference TRBV18 and TRBJ2-3, the full variable domain is NAGVMQNPRHLVRRRGQEARLRCSPMKGHSHVYWYRQLPEEGLKFMVYLQKENIIDESGMPKERFSAEFPKEGPSILRIQQVVRGDSAAYFCASSPRSLSTDTQYFGPGTRLTVL.

The chain's CDR3 is CASSFGTWDEQFF. In DNA form, the CDR3 reads TGTGCCAGCAGCTTCGGGACATGGGATGAGCAGTTCTTC. The V gene is TRBV7-9, the J gene TRBJ2-1; possible D gene TRBD1, 6 bases. Germline V CDR1 and CDR2: SEHNR, FQNEAQ (reference sequence). Trimming left V 3 bases short and J 8 bases short, with 11 bases between. This CDR3 is built from 13 residues.

V and J are TRBV6-4 and TRBJ2-1; D is unresolved. V was clipped by 3 bases and J by 4 bases, with 13 bases between them. Germline V lookup: CDR1 MRHNA, CDR2 SNTAGT. The CDR3 length is 15 residues. The CDR3 loop is CASSDRAPPYNEQFF. CDR3 nucleotides: TGTGCCAGCAGTGATCGAGCCCCCCCTTACAATGAGCAGTTCTTC.

The chain recombines TRBV19 with TRBJ1-1; D is uncertain. The germline V gene has CDR1 LNHDA and CDR2 SQIVND (reference sequence). V shed 3 bases and J shed 11 bases, with 16 bases lying between them. The CDR3 is 13 residues long. This chain's CDR3 is CASSIDGEHFAFF. Written as DNA, the CDR3 is TGTGCCAGTAGTATCGACGGGGAACATTTCGCTTTCTTT.

This clone appeared a few times. V and J are TRBV3-1 (or the pseudogene TRBV3-2) and TRBJ2-5, with 8 bases identical to TRBD1. The CDR3 sequence is 14 residues long. Germline V lookup: CDR1 LGHDT, CDR2 YNNKEL (reference sequence). V was pared by 6 bases and J by 7 bases, with 10 bases of the junction left unmatched. The CDR3 is CASRPDRGRWTQYF. CDR3 nucleotides: TGTGCCAGCAGACCAGACAGGGGACGGTGGACCCAGTACTTC.

This clone was seen more than once but under ten times. The V gene is TRBV19, the J gene TRBJ1-3, with no clear D. Trimming cost V 7 bases and J 3 bases, with 13 bases left between them. This CDR3 comprises 14 residues. The germline gives CDR1 LNHDA, CDR2 SQIVND (reference sequence). The CDR3 sequence is CASNAGQVGNTIYF. The CDR3 DNA is TGTGCCAGTAATGCTGGGCAGGTTGGAAACACCATATATTTT.

The chain uses TRBV19 and TRBJ2-5, with 9 bases lining up with TRBD2. Germline values: CDR1 LNHDA, CDR2 SQIVND (reference sequence). The V segment lost 7 bases and the J segment 4 bases; nucleotides outside the gene matches: 7. This CDR3 is 14 amino acids long. The CDR3 DNA reads as TGTGCCAGTACCGCGGGGGGGCCAGTAGAGACCCAGTACTTC. Residues: CASTAGGPVETQYF.

This clone was counted only a few times. The chain combines TRBV7-9 with TRBJ1-1; D not certain. The CDR3 covers 12 residues. Trimming took 2 bases from V and 8 from J, leaving 9 bases between them. Germline V gene data show CDR1 as SEHNR and CDR2 as FQNEAQ (reference sequence). CDR3 DNA sequence: TGTGCCAGCAGCTTATCGGAGGACGAAGCTTTCTTT. It codes for CASSLSEDEAFF.

This clone appeared once. J is TRBJ2-5 and V is TRBV5-1; D gene ambiguous. The CDR3 is 15 amino acids. Germline loops: CDR1 SGHRS, CDR2 YFSETQ. Trimming shortened V by 0 bases and J by 0 bases, and 9 bases separated the two germline ends. The DNA of the CDR3 is TGCGCCAGCAGCTTGGGGTCCTCGCACCAAGAGACCCAGTACTTC. It codes for CASSLGSSHQETQYF.

The J gene is TRBJ2-5, the V gene TRBV9; no clear D gene. CDR1 and CDR2 from the germline V gene are SGDLS and YYNGEE. Trimming removed 0 bases from V and 7 bases from J, with 10 bases in between. This CDR3 region has 13 residues. CDR3 DNA: TGTGCCAGCAGCGTAGGTCCAGATGGGACCCAGTACTTC. Protein sequence: CASSVGPDGTQYF.

The V call is TRBV9, the J call TRBJ1-1; D might be TRBD1 (6 bases). V was shortened by 1 base and J by 1 base, with 8 bases between the two germline ends. The CDR3 has 14 residues. Germline CDR1 and CDR2: SGDLS and YYNGEE. CDR3 in DNA: TGTGCCAGCAGCGTAATGGACAGGAACACTGAAGCTTTCTTT. It codes for CASSVMDRNTEAFF.

In DNA, the CDR3 is TGTGCCAGCAGCTTGGACGATAATTCACCCCTCCACTTT. Protein: CASSLDDNSPLHF. The chain recombines TRBV5-4 with TRBJ1-6; D is uncertain. With 0 bases removed from V and 5 bases from J, the gap between germline ends came to 3 bases. Germline V gives CDR1 SGHNT, CDR2 YYREEE (reference sequence). This CDR3 region has 13 residues.

This clone has a single count. The V and J genes are TRBV19 and TRBJ1-2; D is possibly TRBD1 (6 bases). This CDR3 region has 16 residues. The germline V and J ends were trimmed by 4 bases and 4 bases, with 19 bases remaining between them. Germline V gene lookup returns CDR1 LNHDA and CDR2 SQIVND (reference sequence). CDR3 nucleotides: TGTGCCAGTAGTACAATCACCGGGACAATGAGCTATGGCTACACCTTC. It translates to CASSTITGTMSYGYTF.

The chain uses TRBV5-1 and TRBJ1-1; 12 nucleotides align to TRBD1. V was pared by 4 bases and J by 0 bases, with 4 bases of the junction left unmatched. Germline loops: CDR1 SGHRS, CDR2 YFSETQ. CDR3 length: 16 amino acids. In DNA, the CDR3 is TGCGCCAGCAGCCGGGACAGGGGGCGGTTGAACACTGAAGCTTTCTTT. Translated: CASSRDRGRLNTEAFF.

Only a few counts were recorded for this clone. This chain connects TRBV12-3 or TRBV12-4 to TRBJ1-2; perhaps TRBD1 as D (6 bases). V lost 8 bases, J lost 6 bases, and 16 bases lay in between. This CDR3 spans 13 amino acids. CDR3 loop: CASGRGTSDGYTF. As DNA, the CDR3 is TGTGCCAGCGGACGCGGGACATCCGATGGCTACACCTTC.

This chain joins TRBV18 and TRBJ1-3; a possible D gene is TRBD1 (5 bases). Germline V gene sequence: CDR1 KGHSH, CDR2 LQKENI. This CDR3 contains 12 residues. Trimming left V 3 bases short and J 15 bases short, with 15 bases between. CDR3 in DNA: TGTGCCAGCTCACCCGGGACTTCAAGCCCATATTTT. Amino acids: CASSPGTSSPYF.

Only one count was recorded for this clone. The V and J genes are TRBV5-4 and TRBJ2-5; no clear D gene. Trimming cost V 2 bases and J 4 bases, with 12 bases left between them. Looked up from germline, CDR1 is SGHNT and CDR2 is YYREEE (reference sequence). The CDR3 length is 14 residues. The CDR3 nucleotides read TGTGCCAGCAGCTTCATAGGCAGCCCAGAGACCCAGTACTTC. It yields the protein CASSFIGSPETQYF.